Listed below are T cell receptor beta chains from one sample, sequenced in a study of Ad26.COV2.S vaccination and SARS-CoV-2 variants. Profiling relied on immunoSEQ multiplex PCR, and the TCRdb table lists in-frame clones only, not all of them. The sample shows around 300,000 clones, approximately 86% of them seen only once. The sample here was peripheral blood, taken in a trial of Ad26.COV2.S vaccine versus placebo. The receptors here all came from a person aged 18-60 years who received the Ad26.COV2.S COVID-19 vaccine or a placebo. CDR3s include the opening cysteine and the closing phenylalanine or tryptophan. Fields, in order: clone size, V gene, J gene, D gene, CDR3 DNA, CDR3 protein. The D gene is left open where the match is weak. Size is stated for part of the rows, as once, few or many counts, or as a class when the clone is expanded.

clone size: -; V gene: TRBV2; J gene: TRBJ1-1; D gene: -; CDR3 DNA: TGTGCCAGCAGTGAGACCCCCCTGGGGACTGAAGCTTTCTTT; CDR3 protein: CASSETPLGTEAFF
clone size: -; V gene: TRBV6-5; J gene: TRBJ1-2; D gene: -; CDR3 DNA: TGTGCCAGCAGTTCCGGGGACCCCGGTGGCTACACCTTC; CDR3 protein: CASSSGDPGGYTF
clone size: -; V gene: TRBV10-3; J gene: TRBJ2-5; D gene: -; CDR3 DNA: TGTGCCATCAGTGATCCTAGCGTACACGAGACCCAGTACTTC; CDR3 protein: CAISDPSVHETQYF
clone size: -; V gene: TRBV11-2; J gene: TRBJ1-4; D gene: TRBD1; CDR3 DNA: TGTGCCAGCAGCTTAGAGACAGGGACCGATGAAAAACTGTTTTTT; CDR3 protein: CASSLETGTDEKLFF
clone size: -; V gene: TRBV7-9; J gene: TRBJ1-1; D gene: -; CDR3 DNA: TGTGCCAGCAGCTTATCAGGGGTGCTCGTTGCTTTCTTT; CDR3 protein: CASSLSGVLVAFF
clone size: -; V gene: TRBV10-3; J gene: TRBJ2-7; D gene: TRBD2; CDR3 DNA: TGTGCCATCAGTGAGCTAGCGGGACACTACGAGCAGTACTTC; CDR3 protein: CAISELAGHYEQYF
clone size: once; V gene: TRBV18; J gene: TRBJ2-2; D gene: TRBD2; CDR3 DNA: TGTGCCAGCTCACGATTTCTAGCGGGAGAGAACACCGGGGAGCTGTTTTTT; CDR3 protein: CASSRFLAGENTGELFF
clone size: -; V gene: TRBV2; J gene: TRBJ2-4; D gene: -; CDR3 DNA: TGTGCCAGCAGTGAGAAGACTTTAGCCAAAAACATTCAGTACTTC; CDR3 protein: CASSEKTLAKNIQYF
clone size: -; V gene: TRBV7-2; J gene: TRBJ2-4; D gene: -; CDR3 DNA: TGTGCCAGCAGCCGGCGGCGCGAAAACATTCAGTACTTC; CDR3 protein: CASSRRRENIQYF
clone size: -; V gene: TRBV6-5; J gene: TRBJ2-2; D gene: TRBD1; CDR3 DNA: TGTGCCAGCAGGCTGGGACAGGGGAACACCGGGGAGCTGTTTTTT; CDR3 protein: CASRLGQGNTGELFF
clone size: -; V gene: TRBV5-4; J gene: TRBJ1-1; D gene: TRBD1; CDR3 DNA: TGTGCCAGCAGCTGGGCAGGGGGCGACACTGAAGCTTTCTTT; CDR3 protein: CASSWAGGDTEAFF
clone size: -; V gene: TRBV28; J gene: TRBJ2-7; D gene: -; CDR3 DNA: TGTGCCAGCAGTTCTCAGGGGCCCTCCTACGAGCAGTACTTC; CDR3 protein: CASSSQGPSYEQYF
clone size: -; V gene: TRBV7-9; J gene: TRBJ1-2; D gene: -; CDR3 DNA: TGTGCCAGCAGCTTAGCGGGGACTCTCGGCTACACCTTC; CDR3 protein: CASSLAGTLGYTF
clone size: -; V gene: TRBV9; J gene: TRBJ1-2; D gene: -; CDR3 DNA: TGTGCCAGCAGCGTAGGCGGAATAGGCGGCTACACCTTC; CDR3 protein: CASSVGGIGGYTF
clone size: -; V gene: TRBV7-9; J gene: TRBJ1-1; D gene: -; CDR3 DNA: TGTGCCAGCAGCTTCCACACCAACAGGGTTTTGAGGACTGAAGCTTTCTTT; CDR3 protein: CASSFHTNRVLRTEAFF
clone size: -; V gene: TRBV5-4; J gene: TRBJ1-2; D gene: -; CDR3 DNA: TGTGCCAGCAGCCTATTCTACAGGGAGGATGGCTACACCTTC; CDR3 protein: CASSLFYREDGYTF
clone size: -; V gene: TRBV9; J gene: TRBJ1-2; D gene: -; CDR3 DNA: TGTGCCAGCAGCGTAGCTCCAAACCGGGACTATGGCTACACCTTC; CDR3 protein: CASSVAPNRDYGYTF
clone size: -; V gene: TRBV5-1; J gene: TRBJ2-2; D gene: -; CDR3 DNA: TGCGCCAGCAGCGCCCTGGGGCAGCGGGTCTACACCGGGGAGCTGTTTTTT; CDR3 protein: CASSALGQRVYTGELFF
clone size: -; V gene: TRBV19; J gene: TRBJ2-6; D gene: -; CDR3 DNA: TGTGCCAGTAGTACAGGGGTTGGGGCCAACGTCCTGACTTTC; CDR3 protein: CASSTGVGANVLTF
clone size: few; V gene: TRBV23-1; J gene: TRBJ1-4; D gene: -; CDR3 DNA: TGCGCCAGCAGTCCCCCTAATGAAAAACTGTTTTTT; CDR3 protein: CASSPPNEKLFF
clone size: once; V gene: TRBV19; J gene: TRBJ1-2; D gene: TRBD1; CDR3 DNA: TGTGCCAGTAGTAGGGACAGGGCGAACTATGGCTACACCTTC; CDR3 protein: CASSRDRANYGYTF
clone size: few; V gene: TRBV6-5; J gene: TRBJ1-4; D gene: -; CDR3 DNA: TGTGCCAGCAGTTACACAGGAGATAATGAAAAACTGTTTTTT; CDR3 protein: CASSYTGDNEKLFF
clone size: -; V gene: TRBV6-1; J gene: TRBJ1-5; D gene: -; CDR3 DNA: TGTGCCAGCAGTGAAGCCCAGGGTAATTATCAGCCCCAGCATTTT; CDR3 protein: CASSEAQGNYQPQHF
clone size: few; V gene: TRBV2; J gene: TRBJ2-7; D gene: -; CDR3 DNA: TGTGCCAGCTCACTAGCATCCGAGCAGTACTTC; CDR3 protein: CASSLASEQYF
clone size: -; V gene: TRBV28; J gene: TRBJ2-1; D gene: TRBD2; CDR3 DNA: TGTGCCAGCAGTTTAGAAACTAGCGGGAGCTCCTACAATGAGCAGTTCTTC; CDR3 protein: CASSLETSGSSYNEQFF
clone size: -; V gene: TRBV7-9; J gene: TRBJ2-7; D gene: TRBD2; CDR3 DNA: TGTGCCAGCAGCATTGGGACTAGCTACTACGAGCAGTACTTC; CDR3 protein: CASSIGTSYYEQYF
clone size: -; V gene: TRBV10-3; J gene: TRBJ2-7; D gene: -; CDR3 DNA: TGTGCCATCAGTGACAGACAGGACTCCTACGAGCAGTACTTC; CDR3 protein: CAISDRQDSYEQYF
clone size: few; V gene: TRBV7-2; J gene: TRBJ2-7; D gene: TRBD1; CDR3 DNA: TGTGCCAGCAGCGAAGGACAGGGCCCGGCCTACGAGCAGTACTTC; CDR3 protein: CASSEGQGPAYEQYF
clone size: few; V gene: TRBV7-2; J gene: TRBJ1-5; D gene: -; CDR3 DNA: TGTGCCAGCAGCTTAGCGCCCGGGGCACCAGGGGCCCAGCATTTT; CDR3 protein: CASSLAPGAPGAQHF
clone size: -; V gene: TRBV6-2/TRBV6-3; J gene: TRBJ1-1; D gene: -; CDR3 DNA: TGTGCCAGCAGCTCCGGAGGGCAGGGACTAAACACTGAAGCTTTCTTT; CDR3 protein: CASSSGGQGLNTEAFF
clone size: -; V gene: TRBV11-2; J gene: TRBJ2-7; D gene: TRBD2; CDR3 DNA: TGTGCCAGCAGCTTAGGGGTGGGACTAGCGGGGGGCAGCTCCCTCGAGCAGTACTTC; CDR3 protein: CASSLGVGLAGGSSLEQYF
clone size: once; V gene: TRBV19; J gene: TRBJ1-3; D gene: -; CDR3 DNA: TGTGCCAGTAGTGTACAGGGAGGCTCTGGAAACACCATATATTTT; CDR3 protein: CASSVQGGSGNTIYF
clone size: -; V gene: TRBV28; J gene: TRBJ1-5; D gene: TRBD1; CDR3 DNA: TGTGCCAGCAGCCCTTTCGGACAGGGGATTCAGCCCCAGCATTTT; CDR3 protein: CASSPFGQGIQPQHF
clone size: -; V gene: TRBV30; J gene: TRBJ2-1; D gene: TRBD2; CDR3 DNA: TGTGCCTGGAGGGGGAGGACCGGGAGGGGTTACAATGAGCAGTTCTTC; CDR3 protein: CAWRGRTGRGYNEQFF
clone size: -; V gene: TRBV29-1; J gene: TRBJ2-7; D gene: -; CDR3 DNA: TGCAGCGTTGAAGACCAGACTCGGGGCTACGAGCAGTACTTC; CDR3 protein: CSVEDQTRGYEQYF
clone size: -; V gene: TRBV3-1/TRBV3-2; J gene: TRBJ2-7; D gene: -; CDR3 DNA: TGTGCCAGCAGCCAAGACCTTCGGGGATTCTACGAGCAGTACTTC; CDR3 protein: CASSQDLRGFYEQYF
clone size: once; V gene: TRBV6-2/TRBV6-3; J gene: TRBJ1-2; D gene: -; CDR3 DNA: TGTGCCAGCAGTAATACAGGGAACTATGGCTACACCTTC; CDR3 protein: CASSNTGNYGYTF
clone size: -; V gene: TRBV2; J gene: TRBJ2-2; D gene: -; CDR3 DNA: TGTGCCAGCAGTCCCCAGGGGATCGCCGGGGAGCTGTTTTTT; CDR3 protein: CASSPQGIAGELFF
clone size: once; V gene: TRBV12-5; J gene: TRBJ2-3; D gene: -; CDR3 DNA: TGTGCTAGCAGTCCGACAGGTTTTTGGGATACGCAGTATTTT; CDR3 protein: CASSPTGFWDTQYF
clone size: few; V gene: TRBV7-2; J gene: TRBJ2-3; D gene: -; CDR3 DNA: TGTGCCAGCAGCTTAGCTGAACTAGATACGCAGTATTTT; CDR3 protein: CASSLAELDTQYF
clone size: -; V gene: TRBV18; J gene: TRBJ1-5; D gene: -; CDR3 DNA: TGTGCCAGCTCACCTTTTCAGGGGATTAGCAATCAGCCCCAGCATTTT; CDR3 protein: CASSPFQGISNQPQHF
clone size: -; V gene: TRBV18; J gene: TRBJ2-7; D gene: -; CDR3 DNA: TGTGCCAGCTCACCGCCAAGGGATCGATACGAGCAGTACTTC; CDR3 protein: CASSPPRDRYEQYF
clone size: -; V gene: TRBV19; J gene: TRBJ1-4; D gene: -; CDR3 DNA: TGTGCCAGTACAGGGCCGCGGGAAAAACTGTTTTTT; CDR3 protein: CASTGPREKLFF